These 2 T cell receptor beta chains were all obtained from the same sample, sequenced in a study of cytomegalovirus exposure and HLA in healthy donors. Vbeta (60) and Jbeta (13) primers were used in the PCR. Repertoires were generated with immunoSEQ multiplex PCR, while TCRdb's copy carries only in-frame clones and drops some. The data contain 150,000 to 200,000 clones, approximately 80% of them singletons. Source material: PBMCs. Every receptor here comes from a male donor in good health and CMV-seropositive.

This sequence joins TRBV5-4 and TRBJ2-5; 7 positions agree with TRBD1. The J call is in doubt because the DNA end fits TRBJ2-7 better. Germline V gene sequence: CDR1 SGHNT, CDR2 YYREEE (reference sequence). The CDR3 spans 16 residues. The DNA of the CDR3 is TGTGCCAGCAGCTTGGGGTCCGGGACAGCCTCTTACGAGCAGTACTTC. Translated: CASSLGSGTASYEQYF.

This clone has more than one count but fewer than ten. The chain combines TRBV11-2 with TRBJ1-4; a possible D gene is TRBD1 (6 bases). From germline, CDR1 is SGHAT and CDR2 FQNNGV. The CDR3 consists of 15 residues. Trimming removed 5 bases from V and 8 bases from J, with 18 bases in between. The CDR3 nucleotides read TGTGCCAGCAGCACCCACAGGGAAAAAACCGAAAAACTGTTTTTT. This codes for CASSTHREKTEKLFF.